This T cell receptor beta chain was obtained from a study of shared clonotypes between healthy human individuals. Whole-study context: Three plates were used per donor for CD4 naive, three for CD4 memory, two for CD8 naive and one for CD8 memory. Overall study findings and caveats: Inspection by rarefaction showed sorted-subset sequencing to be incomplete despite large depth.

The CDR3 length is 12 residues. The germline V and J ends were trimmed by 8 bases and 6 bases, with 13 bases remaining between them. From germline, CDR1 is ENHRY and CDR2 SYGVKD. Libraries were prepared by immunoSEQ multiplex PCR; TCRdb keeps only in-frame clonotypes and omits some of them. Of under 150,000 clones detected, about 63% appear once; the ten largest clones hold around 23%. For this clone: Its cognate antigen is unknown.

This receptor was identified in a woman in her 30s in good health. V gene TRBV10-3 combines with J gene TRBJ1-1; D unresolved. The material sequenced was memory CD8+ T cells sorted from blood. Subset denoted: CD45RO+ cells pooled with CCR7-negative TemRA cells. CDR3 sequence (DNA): TGTGCCATCCAACAAGCGGGCGCTGAAGCTTTCTTT. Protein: CAIQQAGAEAFF.